Here is one T cell receptor beta chain with its context. These data originate in a study of blood T cell repertoires in COVID-19. Overall study: Nucleic acid was either cDNA or gDNA, and it came from T cells, B-cell-depleted T cells, or PBMCs.

CDR1 and CDR2 (germline): MDHEN, SYDVKM. J lost 3 bases, V lost 1 base, and 12 bases had no gene match. The CDR3 is 18 residues long. Produced via immunoSEQ multiplex PCR; TCRdb's table is partial and in-frame only. The sample yields roughly 200,000 clones, roughly nine tenths seen once. The J gene is TRBJ1-1, the V gene TRBV28, with 9 positions matching TRBD1. Sample: peripheral blood. This TCR came from a woman between 18 and 29 years old who had recovered from COVID-19. CDR3: CASSLYPGTGIVDTEAFF. CDR3 nucleotide sequence: TGTGCCAGCAGTTTATACCCCGGGACAGGGATAGTAGACACTGAAGCTTTCTTT. The complete variable domain, with remaining parts taken from reference TRBV28 and TRBJ1-1, reads DVKVTQSSRYLVKRTGEKVFLECVQDMDHENMFWYRQDPGLGLRLIYFSYDVKMKEKGDIPEGYSVSREKKERFSLILESASTNQTSMYLCASSLYPGTGIVDTEAFFGQGTRLTVV.